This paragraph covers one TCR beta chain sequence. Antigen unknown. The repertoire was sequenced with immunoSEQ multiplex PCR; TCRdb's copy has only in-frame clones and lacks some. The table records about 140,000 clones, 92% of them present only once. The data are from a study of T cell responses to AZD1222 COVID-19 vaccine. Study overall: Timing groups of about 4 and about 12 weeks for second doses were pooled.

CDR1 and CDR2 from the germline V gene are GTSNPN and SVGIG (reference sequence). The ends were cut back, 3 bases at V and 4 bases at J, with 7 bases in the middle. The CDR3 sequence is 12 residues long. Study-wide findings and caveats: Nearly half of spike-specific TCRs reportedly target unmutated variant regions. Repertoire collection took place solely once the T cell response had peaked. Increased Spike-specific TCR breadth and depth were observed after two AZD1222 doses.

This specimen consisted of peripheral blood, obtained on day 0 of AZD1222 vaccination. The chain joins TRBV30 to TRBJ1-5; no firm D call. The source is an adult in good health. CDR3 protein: CAWSDRNQPQHF. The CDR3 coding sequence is TGTGCCTGGAGCGATCGAAATCAGCCCCAGCATTTT.